These T cell receptor beta chains were read from a single sample in a study of control samples from healthy donors and cancer patients. The repertoire was sequenced with immunoSEQ multiplex PCR; TCRdb's copy has only in-frame clones and lacks some. Among about 61,000 clones, 85% to 90% were seen once, and the ten largest hold 6%. Sequencing was performed on PBMCs. The receptors stem from a man aged 55 to 70 with colorectal cancer. Each CDR3 is given without its conserved first and last residue.

V	J	CDR3
TRBV30	TRBJ1-4	AWTPGGATNEKLF
TRBV6-5	TRBJ2-7	ASRPGQGLGTVY
TRBV12-3/TRBV12-4	TRBJ2-2	FASDDTGELF
TRBV5-1	TRBJ2-7	ASSLGTEQY
TRBV11-1	TRBJ2-7	ASSWTSGTEQY
TRBV7-2	TRBJ2-1	ASSPPFSEQF
TRBV28	TRBJ1-4	ASQGGLGEKLF
TRBV6-5	TRBJ2-7	ASSRTRVSVQY
TRBV7-8	TRBJ2-2	ASSLGGAGTGELF
TRBV19	TRBJ1-1	AQGGGENTEAF
TRBV6-6	TRBJ1-5	ASSSIPNQPQH
TRBV7-2	TRBJ2-7	ASSADRNYEQY
TRBV7-2	TRBJ2-2	ASSVGLVRDSGELF
TRBV5-1	TRBJ2-3	ASSDGTSGGSTDTQY
TRBV28	TRBJ2-7	ASRPHREVSYEQY
TRBV9	TRBJ2-5	ASSPRGGAGHLGETQY
TRBV5-1	TRBJ1-4	ASSLMTGRSEKLF
TRBV18	TRBJ2-7	ASSLILAGGDEQY
TRBV6-5	TRBJ2-5	ASSYSWGGETQY
TRBV7-9	TRBJ2-5	ASSRGGLETQY
TRBV5-1	TRBJ2-7	ASSSGDSYEQY
TRBV4-1	TRBJ1-2	ASSQWTSLTNYGYT
TRBV29-1	TRBJ2-2	SVDRSNTGELF
TRBV11-2	TRBJ1-4	ASSGALATELF
TRBV5-4	TRBJ2-5	ASSYTEYQETQY
TRBV7-7	TRBJ1-2	ASSGRGATFYGYT
TRBV2	TRBJ2-7	ASTGRGKLSYEQY
TRBV28	TRBJ2-3	ASRLPGGSPGTQY
TRBV11-1	TRBJ1-1	ASSSGRIMNTEAF
TRBV30	TRBJ2-7	AWSLFTGVGQY
TRBV7-2	TRBJ1-6	ASSHSPGPSRGPLH
TRBV7-3	TRBJ2-2	ASSSQTNTGELF
TRBV27	TRBJ2-3	ASSPRDGTDTQY
TRBV5-4	TRBJ2-7	ASSWGGQGDYEQY
TRBV19	TRBJ2-2	ATPDRGNTGELF
TRBV5-1	TRBJ2-6	ASSAQVSSGANVLT
TRBV11-1	TRBJ2-7	ASSLALLDYEQY
TRBV7-9	TRBJ1-2	ASSPEGSGPVKYGYT
TRBV6-2/TRBV6-3	TRBJ2-1	ASSYPGARHPGGGNEQF
TRBV19	TRBJ1-3	ASRQGQFNTIY
TRBV5-4	TRBJ2-7	ASSPGGTSGYEQY
TRBV7-2	TRBJ2-5	ASSLVIGETQY
TRBV2	TRBJ1-5	ASGGRSHQPQH
TRBV12-3/TRBV12-4	TRBJ1-5	ASSLRSNQPQH
TRBV3-1/TRBV3-2	TRBJ2-1	ASSYLLAGEDNEQF
TRBV11-2	TRBJ2-1	ASSPGLAGGGQF
TRBV18	TRBJ1-3	ASSLGQGAQNTIY
TRBV7-7	TRBJ2-1	ASSHGTNYNEQF
TRBV4-1	TRBJ2-1	ASSQDPAGSSYNEQF
TRBV5-1	TRBJ2-7	ASSWAGGAVFYEQY
TRBV6-5	TRBJ2-2	ASSSDRVYTGELF
TRBV18	TRBJ2-7	ASRIDSAYEQY
TRBV30	TRBJ1-5	AWTDRNNQPQH
TRBV29-1	TRBJ1-1	SVAEGRNTEAF
TRBV12-5	TRBJ2-3	ASGLSGADTQY
TRBV9	TRBJ2-1	ASSAPVERIYNEQF
TRBV5-1	TRBJ2-7	ASSPPTGYEQY
TRBV19	TRBJ2-1	ASSPGPWYSYNEQF
TRBV21-1	TRBJ1-1	ASSKGCCSGAVVNTEAF